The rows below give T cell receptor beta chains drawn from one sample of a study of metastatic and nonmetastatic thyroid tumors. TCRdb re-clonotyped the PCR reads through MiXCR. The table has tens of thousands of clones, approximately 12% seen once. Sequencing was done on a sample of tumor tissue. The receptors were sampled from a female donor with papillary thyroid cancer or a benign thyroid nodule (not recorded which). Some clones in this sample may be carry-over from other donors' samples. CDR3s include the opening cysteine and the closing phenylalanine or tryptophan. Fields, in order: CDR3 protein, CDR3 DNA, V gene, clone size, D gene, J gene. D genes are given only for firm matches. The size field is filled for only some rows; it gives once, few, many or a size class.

CASSVTEAGPSYEQYF,TGTGCCAGCAGCGTTACGGAGGCAGGGCCATCCTACGAGCAGTACTTC,TRBV5-4,.,.,TRBJ2-7
CATSTTGGYEQYF,TGTGCCACCAGCACCACAGGGGGCTACGAGCAGTACTTC,TRBV24-1,many,TRBD1,TRBJ2-7
CSARDRGRNQPQHF,TGCAGTGCTAGAGATCGGGGGCGCAATCAGCCCCAGCATTTT,TRBV20-1,many,.,TRBJ1-5
CASHSPTRTGNNEQFF,TGTGCCAGCCATAGCCCTACCCGGACAGGTAATAATGAGCAGTTCTTC,TRBV7-9,many,TRBD1,TRBJ2-1
CASSLNSDTQYF,TGTGCCAGCAGTCTTAATAGCGATACGCAGTATTTT,TRBV12-3/TRBV12-4,many,.,TRBJ2-3
CASSGTGNEKLFF,TGTGCCAGCAGCGGGACGGGAAATGAAAAACTGTTTTTT,TRBV2,many,.,TRBJ1-4
CSARGLADYEQYF,TGCAGTGCTAGAGGTCTAGCGGACTACGAGCAGTACTTC,TRBV20-1,many,TRBD2,TRBJ2-7
CSARLWGREKGLNEQFF,TGCAGTGCTAGATTGTGGGGGAGGGAAAAGGGGCTTAATGAGCAGTTCTTC,TRBV20-1,medium-sized,TRBD2,TRBJ2-1
CASSLLARGYTF,TGTGCCAGCAGTTTATTGGCCAGGGGCTACACCTTC,TRBV28,many,.,TRBJ1-2
CASSVGQGGYGYTF,TGTGCCAGCAGCGTAGGACAGGGGGGGTATGGCTACACCTTC,TRBV7-9,many,TRBD1,TRBJ1-2
CASLPSGSLSNEQFF,TGTGCCAGCCTCCCTAGCGGGAGCTTGAGCAATGAGCAGTTCTTC,TRBV2,many,TRBD2,TRBJ2-1
CASSPPQAGVGYEQYF,TGTGCCAGCAGCCCACCCCAGGCGGGAGTCGGGTATGAGCAGTACTTC,TRBV5-4,.,TRBD2,TRBJ2-7
CASSSVLAGTYNEQFF,TGCGCCAGCAGCTCTGTTCTAGCGGGCACCTACAATGAGCAGTTCTTC,TRBV5-1,many,TRBD2,TRBJ2-1